A selection of T cell receptor beta chains follows, all from one sample in a study of T-cell reconstitution after alpha-beta-depleted transplantation in children. TCRdb independently ran MiXCR on the PCR reads; one entry per CDR3 protein. This table holds 450,000 to 550,000 distinct CDR3 sequences, more than 9.5% found once. The specimen comprised PBMCs, mostly from graft donor cells, sampled 180 days after TCRalphabeta/CD19-depleted stem cell transplant. The origin of the receptors is a female patient aged 2-15 years who had a stem cell transplant for aplastic anemia, so the T cells may come from the graft donor. Each CDR3 is given with its conserved first and last residue. A D gene is named only where the DNA matches it firmly. Clone size is stated in some rows and not others, as once, few, many or a class when expanded.

v_call	clone_size	d_call	cdr3_aa
TRBV12-3/TRBV12-4	NA	NA	CASSPGRGAYEQYF
TRBV6-5	NA	NA	CASSSMDVSPDTQYF
TRBV12-3/TRBV12-4	many	TRBD1	CASSLTGGLGNQPQHF
TRBV28	NA	NA	CASWRTPYEQYF
TRBV12-3/TRBV12-4	NA	NA	CASSLVTSLSNEQFF
TRBV29-1	few	NA	CSVGRTYGNTEAFF
TRBV5-8	few	NA	CASSRTPTEAFF
TRBV18	NA	NA	CASSLGTAAYEQYF
TRBV10-3	NA	NA	CAIRRRDLSEQYF
TRBV12-3/TRBV12-4	few	NA	CASSAGSRTEAFF
TRBV7-2	few	TRBD1	CASSFSGTANTEAFF
TRBV10-3	few	NA	CAIRPGPNEKLFF
TRBV5-1	NA	TRBD1	CASSLAKGQGDQPQHF
TRBV29-1	few	TRBD2	CSVGLAGFTDTQYF
TRBV25-1	few	NA	CASSELGGKSYEQYF
TRBV27	NA	NA	CASSLKLLYEQYF
TRBV6-5	once	NA	CASSYLRVSDNTEAFF
TRBV29-1	few	NA	CSVAYQSALPDTQYF
TRBV27	NA	NA	CASSIKGGQPQHF
TRBV14	NA	NA	CASRPYVDTGELFF
TRBV5-4	NA	TRBD2	CASSLSGGAGTDTQYF
TRBV13	NA	NA	CASSLGRDGNQPQHF
TRBV7-2	few	TRBD1	CASSFRQGTANYGYTF
TRBV20-1	NA	TRBD2	CSAQTSGSAYNEQFF
TRBV13	NA	TRBD2	CASSLGGQAGITDTQYF
TRBV18	once	NA	CASSRTLSVYEQYF
TRBV7-9	few	TRBD2	CASSWWASGIGYNEQFF
TRBV5-1	NA	NA	CASSGADLRSEKLFF
TRBV14	NA	NA	CARTGLQETQYF
TRBV6-1	NA	TRBD2	CASSPTSGRVDEQFF
TRBV29-1	few	TRBD2	CSVGAQSGRPIQETQYF
TRBV28	NA	TRBD1	CASSEGQANSPLHF
TRBV28	NA	TRBD1	CASSLPGTGYGYTF
TRBV29-1	NA	TRBD1	CSVEAHRGLFNYGYTF
TRBV20-1	many	NA	CSALRRGEMYNQPQHF
TRBV29-1	NA	NA	CSVDKGSTEAFF
TRBV12-3/TRBV12-4	few	NA	CASTFGGRMAFF
TRBV12-3/TRBV12-4	few	NA	CASKRSASSYNEQFF
TRBV25-1	NA	TRBD2	CASSEAGGWEDTQYF
TRBV7-9	many	NA	CASSLAGGAYEQYF
TRBV28	many	TRBD2	CASRHPTSGSLHWANVLTF
TRBV29-1	few	NA	CSVDGGGEIHDYGYTF
TRBV20-1	NA	TRBD2	CSASVAGATYEQYF
TRBV28	many	NA	CASSRGVSTDTQYF
TRBV5-5	NA	TRBD1	CASSLGQGADYGYTF
TRBV19	NA	NA	CASSFQVTHQPQHF
TRBV14	few	TRBD2	CASSQVLAGAETQYF
TRBV7-2	NA	TRBD2	CASSSFGLAGAETQYF
TRBV30	NA	TRBD2	CASRTEGLAYNEQFF
TRBV12-3/TRBV12-4	NA	NA	CASSFVVKETQYF
TRBV7-8	few	TRBD2	CASSRPNSGSEDTQYF
TRBV27	NA	TRBD1	CASGQVAGFYTF
TRBV20-1	few	TRBD1	CSARPGTGYLANYGYTF
TRBV10-3	few	NA	CAISESSRLNTEAFF
TRBV4-1	many	NA	CASSFEPRGQEGELFF
TRBV7-9	many	NA	CASSLESNQPQHF
TRBV28	few	TRBD2	CASTDPGLALDEQFF
TRBV10-3	few	NA	CAISEAQSNTEAFF
TRBV5-1	NA	TRBD2	CASRLAGKINEQFF